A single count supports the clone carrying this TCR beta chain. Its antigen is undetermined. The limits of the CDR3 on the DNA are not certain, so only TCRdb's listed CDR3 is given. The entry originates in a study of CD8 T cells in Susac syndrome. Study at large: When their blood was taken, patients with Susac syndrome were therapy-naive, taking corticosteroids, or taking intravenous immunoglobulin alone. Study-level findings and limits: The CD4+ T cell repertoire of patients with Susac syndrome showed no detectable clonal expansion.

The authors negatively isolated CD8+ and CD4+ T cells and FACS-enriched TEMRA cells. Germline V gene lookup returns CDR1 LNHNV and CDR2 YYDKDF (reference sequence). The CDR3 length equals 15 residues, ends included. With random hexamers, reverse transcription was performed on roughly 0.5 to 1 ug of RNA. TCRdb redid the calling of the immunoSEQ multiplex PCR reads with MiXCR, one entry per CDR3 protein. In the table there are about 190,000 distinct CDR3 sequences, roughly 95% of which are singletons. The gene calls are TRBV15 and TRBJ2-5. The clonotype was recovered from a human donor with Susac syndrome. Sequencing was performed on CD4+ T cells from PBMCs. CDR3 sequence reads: CATSSDSRFLETQYF.